This TCR beta chain was recovered during a study of blood T cell repertoires in COVID-19 (dated by TCRdb to 2018 to 2020). Looking at the study overall: Samples covering the acute and convalescent phases of COVID-19 were provided by collaborators in the United States, Italy and Spain. The prospective study material was composed of cDNA or gDNA derived from T cells, B-cell-depleted T cells, or PBMCs. Subjects who had been exposed to COVID-19, were actively infected with it, or had recovered from it provided the deeply sampled blood TCRbeta repertoires that made up the dataset. The repertoires were made available in a free public database intended to serve as a resource for research on the immune response to SARS-CoV-2. Samples were obtained from the ongoing ImmuneRACE study (first 160 participants) and from 1,000 to 1,500 subjects provided by 6 global collaborators. Sample metadata almost always included a de-identified subject ID, COVID-19 status, age in years and sex. Where available, HLA class I and class II types were obtained from metadata supplied by the sample provider rather than from assay-based typing.

As regards this clone: Its antigen target is currently unknown. Base qualities are not at hand, and no much larger clone is one base apart.

TCRbeta CDR3 regions were amplified from genomic DNA by means of the immunoSEQ Assay, a bias-controlled multiplex PCR. As for the original processing: Nucleated cell counts per sample were estimated from amplification of reference gene primers within the assay. To quantify the absolute abundance of each unique TCRbeta CDR3 rearrangement, sequence reads were collapsed and filtered. For each sample, productive Simpson clonality was calculated as the square root of Simpson's diversity index over productive rearrangements. The source is immuneACCESS, and TCRdb retained only in-frame sequences with V and J called. Part of the clones is not carried over; for the studies checked, unresolved V genes explain less than half of this, and the remainder is unexplained. The V and J calls and clone size come from that table; D and trimming were worked out from the DNA. Here the sample has approximately 160,000 clones; around nine tenths occur a single time. Approximately 0.48% of the sample rests with the top ten.

Including cysteine and phenylalanine, the CDR3 has 14 amino acids. The retained sequence is limited to the CDR3, 42 bases, with the frame set at the first base. Per the germline V gene (reference sequence), LNHDA is the CDR1 and SQIVND is the CDR2. The junction carries 14 bases between V and J, which are trimmed by 5 bases and 4 bases respectively. Collaborating institutions collected whole blood in K2EDTA tubes following their own protocols. For TCRbeta analysis, collaborators shipped samples in one of three forms: frozen whole blood, isolated PBMCs, or DNA extracted from either of those sample types. Here is what the overall study found, with its caveats: The quantity of clinical and demographic metadata differed by source and by participant and was supplied without curation.

The receptor comes from a man aged 45 to 65 with acute or convalescent COVID-19. The specimen sequenced was peripheral blood. The rearrangement joined TRBV19 to TRBJ1-2, and the D gene may be TRBD1, 5 bases matching. The base sequence is TGTGCCAGTAGTCCTAGGGACTTGGCCTATGGCTACACCTTC. Translation gives CASSPRDLAYGYTF.